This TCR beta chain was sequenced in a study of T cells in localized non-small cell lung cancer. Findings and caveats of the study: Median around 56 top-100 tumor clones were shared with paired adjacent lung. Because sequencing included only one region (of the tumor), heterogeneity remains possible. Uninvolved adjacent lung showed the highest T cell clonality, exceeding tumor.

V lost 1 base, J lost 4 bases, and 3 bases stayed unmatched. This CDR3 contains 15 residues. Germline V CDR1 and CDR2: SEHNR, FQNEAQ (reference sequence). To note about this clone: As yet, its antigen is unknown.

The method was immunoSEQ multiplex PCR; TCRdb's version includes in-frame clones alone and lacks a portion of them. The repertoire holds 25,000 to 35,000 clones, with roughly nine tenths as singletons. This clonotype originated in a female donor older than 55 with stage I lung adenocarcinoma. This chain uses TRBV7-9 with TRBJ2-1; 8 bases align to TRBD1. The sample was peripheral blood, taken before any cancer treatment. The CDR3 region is CASSLVGTGYNEQFF. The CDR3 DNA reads TGTGCCAGCAGCTTAGTTGGGACAGGATACAATGAGCAGTTCTTC.